The sequence of this T cell receptor beta chain was determined in a study of glioma-infiltrating T cells. This clonotype was counted many times. What it binds is unknown. Amplification of TCR alpha and beta CDR3 regions from RNA used iRepertoire nested multiplex PCR. For one-step reverse transcription and amplification, about 85-400 ng of tissue mRNA or PBMC total RNA was used. TCRdb ran MiXCR on the multiplex PCR reads and lists one entry per CDR3 protein. The table records around 150,000 distinct CDR3 sequences, about 39% of them present only once. Study-level points and caveats: Gliomas, especially low-grade, showed above-expected tissue-blood divergence; non-neoplastic patients showed below. Very few CDR3 sequences were shared between tissue and blood.

The source is a human donor with low-grade glioma or glioblastoma, undergoing nonglioma brain surgery, or in good health (not recorded which). Material: glioma tissue, nonneoplastic brain tissue, or PBMCs (not recorded which).

The CDR3 is CASSSQTGGADTQYF. Written as DNA, the CDR3 is TGTGCCAGCAGCTCCCAGACAGGGGGGGCAGATACGCAGTATTTT. This chain connects TRBV7-2 to TRBJ2-3; 9 nucleotides match TRBD1. CDR3 length: 15 residues. Germline lookup yields CDR1 SGHTA and CDR2 FQGNSA. V dropped 4 bases and J dropped 4; count of bases not matched to a gene: 6. Supplemented by reference TRBV7-2 and TRBJ2-3, the full variable domain reads GAGVSQSPSNKVTEKGKDVELRCDPISGHTALYWYRQSLGQGLEFLIYFQGNSAPDKSGLPSDRFSAERTGGSVSTLTIQRTQQEDSAVYLCASSSQTGGADTQYFGPGTRLTVL.